The rows below give T cell receptor beta chains drawn from one sample of a study of Graves' ophthalmopathy and Graves' hyperthyroidism. Each CDR3 protein gets one entry after TCRdb re-called the multiplex PCR reads with MiXCR. Among almost 750,000 distinct CDR3 sequences listed, 35% to 50% were seen once. Source material: peripheral blood. The receptors here all came from an adult man with Graves' ophthalmopathy. Each CDR3 is given with its conserved first and last residue. D genes are given only for firm matches. The size entry is marked missing in some rows and otherwise reads once, few, many or a size class.

>-|TRBJ2-5|TRBV10-3|TRBD1|12
TGTGCCATCAGTGCGGGACAGGGGACCGAGTACTTC
CAISAGQGTEYF
>many|TRBJ1-1|TRBV19|-|15
TGTGCCAGTAGTATCTCTGGGTTGATGAACACTGAAGCTTTCTTT
CASSISGLMNTEAFF
>many|TRBJ1-4|TRBV10-3|TRBD1|15
TGTGCCATCAGTGACCCAGGGGGAGTTAATGAAAAACTGTTTTTT
CAISDPGGVNEKLFF
>-|TRBJ2-5|TRBV7-8|TRBD1|15
TGTGCCAGCAGTGCTAGTAGGACAGGGGAAGAGACCCAGTACTTC
CASSASRTGEETQYF
>many|TRBJ2-2|TRBV7-9|-|14
TGTGCCAGCAGCACAACGAGGGGCACCGGGGAGCTGTTTTTT
CASSTTRGTGELFF
>-|TRBJ2-2|TRBV25-1|TRBD2|17
TGTGCCAGCAGTTATATCGGCGGGAGCCGGAACACCGGGGAGCTGTTTTTT
CASSYIGGSRNTGELFF
>-|TRBJ2-7|TRBV2|-|13
TGTGCCAGCAGAGAAATGGGAGGGGGCGAGCAGTACTTC
CASREMGGGEQYF
>-|TRBJ1-1|TRBV11-1|-|15
TGTGCCAGCAGCTTAATAGTCGGGATCGGGGCTGAAGCTTTCTTT
CASSLIVGIGAEAFF
>once|TRBJ1-2|TRBV5-1|TRBD1|13
TGCGCCAGCGGAAGGGACAGGGACTATGGCTACACCTTC
CASGRDRDYGYTF
>few|TRBJ2-5|TRBV6-5|-|17
TGTGCCAGCAGTTACTCGATGTCGGGATCTACGCAAGAGACCCAGTACTTC
CASSYSMSGSTQETQYF
>many|TRBJ2-7|TRBV7-6|-|17
TGTGCCAGCAGCTCTAGACCGAGGGCAGGTGGCACCTACGAGCAGTACTTC
CASSSRPRAGGTYEQYF
>few|TRBJ1-5|TRBV4-1|-|16
TGCGCCAGCAGCCAAGACGGGACCGCCCGCAATCAGCCCCAGCATTTT
CASSQDGTARNQPQHF
>-|TRBJ1-5|TRBV29-1|-|14
TGCAGGCCAAGGGGGGGGGCGTACAATCAGCCCCAGCATTTT
CRPRGGAYNQPQHF
>-|TRBJ1-5|TRBV10-2|-|13
TGCGCCAGCGGGTACAGCGGCAATCAGCCCCAGCATTTT
CASGYSGNQPQHF
>-|TRBJ2-2|TRBV25-1|-|15
TGTGCCAGCAGCCGCCGGAAGACGAACACCGGGGAGCTGTTTTTT
CASSRRKTNTGELFF
>-|TRBJ2-7|TRBV11-1|-|15
TGTGCCAGCAGCTTAGGAGGCGGAGGGGCGGGGGAGCAGTACTTC
CASSLGGGGAGEQYF
>once|TRBJ1-4|TRBV25-1|-|14
TGTGCCAGCACCCCTACAGGGTCGGGAGAAAAACTGTTTTTT
CASTPTGSGEKLFF
>-|TRBJ1-4|TRBV19|TRBD1|13
TGTGCCAGTGGAAGACAGGGGAATGAAAAACTGTTTTTT
CASGRQGNEKLFF
>few|TRBJ2-2|TRBV11-2|-|14
TGTGCCAGCAGCTTAGTGTGGGGTACCGGGGAGCTGTTTTTT
CASSLVWGTGELFF
>many|TRBJ1-1|TRBV10-2|-|14
TGCGCCAGCAGTATCAACGCAGTGAACACTGAAGCTTTCTTT
CASSINAVNTEAFF